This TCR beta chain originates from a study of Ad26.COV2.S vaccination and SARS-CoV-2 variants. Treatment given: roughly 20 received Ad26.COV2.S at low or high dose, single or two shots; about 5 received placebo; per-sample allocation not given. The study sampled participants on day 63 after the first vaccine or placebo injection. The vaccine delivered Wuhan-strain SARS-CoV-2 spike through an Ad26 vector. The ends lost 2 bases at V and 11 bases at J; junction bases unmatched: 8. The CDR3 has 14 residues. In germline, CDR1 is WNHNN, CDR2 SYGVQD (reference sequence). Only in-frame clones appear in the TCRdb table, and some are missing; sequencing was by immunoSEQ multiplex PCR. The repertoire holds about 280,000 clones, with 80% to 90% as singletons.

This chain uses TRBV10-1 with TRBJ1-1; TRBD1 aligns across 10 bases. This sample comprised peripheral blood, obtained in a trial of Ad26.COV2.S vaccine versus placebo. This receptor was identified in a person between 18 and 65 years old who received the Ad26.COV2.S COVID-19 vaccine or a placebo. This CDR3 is CASSERTGGLVAFF. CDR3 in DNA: TGCGCCAGCAGTGAGAGGACAGGGGGTCTCGTCGCTTTCTTT.